This T cell receptor beta chain was obtained from a study of T cells in Graves' hyperthyroidism and ophthalmopathy (dated by TCRdb to between 2017 and 2020). In terms of the full investigation: Peripheral blood samples were taken at initial diagnosis, before any treatment was given. In about 6 Graves' hyperthyroidism patients, the study also compared T-cell repertoires from thyroid tissue with T-cell repertoires from blood. The roughly 91 discovery patients were randomly split 7:3 into training and test sets. Whether ophthalmopathy could be predicted prospectively was tested in an independent validation cohort made up of roughly 20 hyperthyroidism patients plus 17 patients who later progressed to ophthalmopathy. After sampling, hyperthyroidism patients received methimazole starting at 30 mg daily, and ophthalmopathy patients received high-dose intravenous methylprednisolone. TCR V-J signatures able to tell the groups apart were searched for in a discovery cohort of 100 or so patients, of whom around 43 had Graves' ophthalmopathy and around 58 had stable Graves' hyperthyroidism. According to the paper, TCR Vbeta CDR3 sequencing was carried out on 120 to 150 peripheral blood samples, which came from 40 to 45 ophthalmopathy, about 75 hyperthyroidism and about 17 progressor patients. Study-wide conclusions, independent of this receptor: Sample size was not statistically predetermined, and blinding of investigators to group allocation was not performed. Ophthalmopathy was separated from stable hyperthyroidism by a 13 V-J signature model, with over 85% sensitivity and roughly 81% specificity obtained in cross-validation and 80%/75% obtained in testing. Most expanded thyroid clonotypes (frequency above 0.001) were also detected in blood, a finding suggesting that blood repertoires may reflect thyroid immune responses. In validation, the model predicted progression to ophthalmopathy with 55% to 71% sensitivity and approximately 74% specificity, a median of approximately 6.5 months before onset.

The TCR beta CDR3 regions were amplified from RNA transcripts. For the first round of RT-PCR on the TCR CDR3, the HTBI primer set was used together with the Qiagen OneStep RT-PCR kit. A second multiplex PCR round built the libraries, followed by size selection and purification. Sequencing of the libraries was done on an Illumina HiSeq2000 using paired-end 100 bp reads. Per the original workflow: SOAPnuke was used to process the raw data, throwing out any read that contained adapters or uncalled bases, had a mean Phred below 15, or lacked an exact constant-primer or identifier match. COPE v1.2.5 was used to merge high-quality paired reads, and clonotypes were defined as unique nucleotide sequences. Clonotypes were aligned to IMGT TRBV, TRBD and TRBJ reference segments using MiTCR v1.1. The analysis included only V-J combinations with a frequency above 0.0001, which together covered 99% to 99.2% of the repertoires. The TCS score was defined as F50 (clonal expansion) divided by E x V (chaos), with BLOSUM62-based TCRdist calculated between CDR3 peptides within each V-J. Welch's t-statistics and random forest reduced roughly 530 V-J features to fewer than 15, which were used in a naive Bayes classifier (R e1071). TCRdb itself trimmed the public reads at Q25 with fastp, ran MiXCR and retained productive beta chains. Every CDR3 protein is listed once, alongside the most common genes and DNA of its rows. None of the V and J calls come from the authors' own analysis; TCRdb made them. For this sample the table gives roughly 720,000 distinct CDR3 sequences, of which 15% to 20% were detected only once. Roughly 15% of the sample belongs to the ten largest clones.

Remarks on this clonotype: Which antigen it targets is not known. Base quality data are lacking; no much larger clone is found one base away.

Stable Graves' hyperthyroidism was defined as no progression to ophthalmopathy during 18 months of follow-up. Hyperthyroidism patients were newly diagnosed, with disease duration under 2 months, and aged 18 to 65 years. Patients with uncontrolled infections, other autoimmune diseases, pregnancy or lactation were excluded. Diagnoses were based on clinical symptoms, serum thyroxine and TRAb, thyroid ultrasound and orbital computed tomography. Ficoll-Paque density gradient centrifugation was used to isolate PBMCs from around 10 ml of fresh peripheral blood. Total RNA was extracted using Trizol reagent, and RNA quality was assessed on an Agilent 2100 Bioanalyzer. The source material was blood. The receptor's source is a man between 45 and 60 years old with Graves' hyperthyroidism.

The bases read TGTGCCAGTAGTATAGCTTCGGGTGATCAGCCCCAGCATTTT. It specifies CASSIASGDQPQHF. This sequence uses TRBV19 and TRBJ1-5; the D gene lacks a confident call. The CDR3 measures 14 amino acids from cysteine to phenylalanine. The sequence is cut down to CDR3 DNA, 42 bases in frame from base 1. Trimming takes 1 base from V and 5 bases from J, and the germline ends sit 9 bases apart. CDR1 LNHDA and CDR2 SQIVND are derived from the germline V gene (reference sequence).